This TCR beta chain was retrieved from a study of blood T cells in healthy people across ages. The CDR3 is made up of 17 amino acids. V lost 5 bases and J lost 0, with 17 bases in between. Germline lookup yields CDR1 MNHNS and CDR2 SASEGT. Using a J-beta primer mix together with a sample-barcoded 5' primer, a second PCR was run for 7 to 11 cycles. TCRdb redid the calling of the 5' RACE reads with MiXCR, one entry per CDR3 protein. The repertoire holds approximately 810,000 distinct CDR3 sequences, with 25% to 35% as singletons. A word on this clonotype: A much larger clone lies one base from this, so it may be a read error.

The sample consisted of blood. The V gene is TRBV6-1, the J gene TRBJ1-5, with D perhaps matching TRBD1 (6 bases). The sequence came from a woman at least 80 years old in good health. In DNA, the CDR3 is TGTGCCAGCAGTCCGCGACAGGAGAGACTTAGCAATCAGCCCCAGCATTTT. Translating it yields CASSPRQERLSNQPQHF.